The 30 T cell receptor beta chains given below trace back to one sample, sequenced in a study of CD8 T cells in Susac syndrome. RNA amounts of 0.5 to 1 ug underwent reverse transcription with random hexamers. TCRdb processed the immunoSEQ multiplex PCR reads anew with MiXCR; each CDR3 protein has one entry. In the table there are 150,000 to 200,000 distinct CDR3 sequences, roughly 92% of which are singletons. Sequencing input: CD4+ T cells from PBMCs. Receptors were obtained from a human donor with multiple sclerosis.

CDR3 protein: CATSREDPNTEAFF. Here the CDR3 DNA reads TGTGCCACCAGCAGAGAGGACCCTAACACTGAAGCTTTCTTT. The chain recombines TRBV15 with TRBJ1-1; no clear D gene. The V end lost 0 bases, the J end lost 2 bases, and 7 bases lay between the germline ends. This CDR3 comprises 14 residues. CDR1 and CDR2 from the germline V gene are LNHNV and YYDKDF (reference sequence).

The chain carries TRBV5-1 and TRBJ2-1, with 7 positions matching TRBD2. The junction had 0 bases not matched to a gene; V was cut back by 3 bases and J by 9 bases. The CDR3 totals 11 residues. Germline V CDR1 and CDR2: SGHRS, YFSETQ. DNA of the CDR3: TGCGCCAGCAGCTCTAGCGGTGAGCAGTTCTTC. This gives the protein CASSSSGEQFF.

The V call is TRBV20-1, the J call TRBJ1-6; a possible D gene is TRBD1 (6 bases). Germline V gene sequence: CDR1 DFQATT, CDR2 SNEGSKA (reference sequence). The CDR3 is 17 amino acids. Trimming cost V 3 bases and J 0 bases, with 15 bases left between them. The CDR3, as DNA: TGCAGTGCTAGGGGCGGACAGATCAGCTCCTATAATTCACCCCTCCACTTT. This translates into CSARGGQISSYNSPLHF.

The chain joins TRBV2 to TRBJ1-1; D call uncertain. Deletions cut 8 bases from V and 0 bases from J, with 10 bases between. This CDR3 comprises 13 residues. Germline CDR1 SNHLY, CDR2 FYNNEI. The CDR3 DNA reads as TGTGCCAGCCAAAAACAGTTGAACACTGAAGCTTTCTTT. Its translation is CASQKQLNTEAFF.

This chain joins TRBV24-1 and TRBJ2-7, with D perhaps matching TRBD1 (6 bases). The V gene lost 4 bases and the J gene lost 4 bases, with 10 bases spanning the gap. The CDR3 sequence is 13 residues long. Looked up from germline, CDR1 is KGHDR and CDR2 is SFDVKD. The CDR3 sequence is CATSEGGRYEQYF. Written as DNA, the CDR3 is TGTGCCACCAGTGAAGGGGGTCGGTACGAGCAGTACTTC.

The chain employs TRBV29-1 and TRBJ2-5; D is undetermined. Looked up from germline, CDR1 is SQVTM and CDR2 is ANQGSEA. V shed 2 bases and J shed 2 bases, with 9 bases lying between them. The CDR3 runs 13 residues. The CDR3 region has the DNA TGCAGCGTTGAACAACAGCCACAAGAGACCCAGTACTTC. Translating it yields CSVEQQPQETQYF.

V and J are TRBV5-1 and TRBJ1-1; D unclear. There are 15 residues in the CDR3. Trimming stripped 4 bases from V and 1 base from J, with 14 bases between. Germline values: CDR1 SGHRS, CDR2 YFSETQ. The CDR3 DNA reads TGCGCCAGCAGCCTTATCGGGAGCCGGAACACTGAAGCTTTCTTT. As protein: CASSLIGSRNTEAFF.

V and J are TRBV5-4 and TRBJ1-4; a weak D match, TRBD1 (5 bases). The CDR3 runs to 15 residues. Germline CDR1 SGHNT, CDR2 YYREEE (reference sequence). V lost 4 bases, J lost 0 bases, and 10 bases lay in between. CDR3: CASSGGVSTNEKLFF. In DNA, the CDR3 is TGTGCCAGCAGCGGGGGTGTGTCAACTAATGAAAAACTGTTTTTT.

V and J are TRBV18 and TRBJ1-4; D call uncertain. The CDR3 totals 15 residues. Germline-derived CDR1 and CDR2 are KGHSH and LQKENI. Trimming shortened V by 3 bases and J by 4 bases, and 12 bases separated the two germline ends. The CDR3 bases are TGTGCCAGCTCACCCCGGAGCAACAGTAATGAAAAACTGTTTTTT. Protein: CASSPRSNSNEKLFF.

This chain links TRBV5-8 with TRBJ2-2; no clear D. In germline, CDR1 is SGHTS, CDR2 YDEGEE. The CDR3 is 16 amino acids. V was trimmed by 2 bases and J by 2 bases, leaving 13 bases between them. CDR3 amino acids: CASSFRRQTNTGELFF. CDR3 coding DNA: TGTGCCAGCAGCTTTAGACGGCAGACTAACACCGGGGAGCTGTTTTTT.

The chain joins TRBV20-1 to TRBJ2-7, with D possibly being TRBD2 (7 bases). V lost 3 bases to trimming and J lost 7 bases, with 16 bases between them. The length of the CDR3 is 13 residues. Germline V gene sequence: CDR1 DFQATT, CDR2 SNEGSKA (reference sequence). CDR3 bases: TGCAGTGCTAGCGGGGGGCCCTTACGGGAGCAGTACTTC. Amino acids: CSASGGPLREQYF.

V gene TRBV12-3 or TRBV12-4 combines with J gene TRBJ1-2; the D is unclear. Trimming cost V 2 bases and J 4 bases, with 17 bases left between them. The CDR3 length is 16 residues. CDR3 in DNA: TGTGCCAGCAGTTTAACCCACGGATCTTCCTCCTATGGCTACACCTTC. Residues: CASSLTHGSSSYGYTF.

The CDR3 coding sequence is TGTGCCAGCAGTCATGGGGAGACCCAGTACTTC. The encoded protein is CASSHGETQYF. J is TRBJ2-5 and V is TRBV6-6; D not resolved. There are 11 residues in the CDR3. Trimming removed 5 bases from V and 5 bases from J, with 6 bases in between. Germline V CDR1 and CDR2: MNHNY, SVGAGI (reference sequence).

Written as DNA, the CDR3 is TGCAGCGTTCGTGACCCAGGGGAAAGCTCCTACAATGAGCAGTTCTTC. Its protein is CSVRDPGESSYNEQFF. The V gene is TRBV29-1, the J gene TRBJ2-1; TRBD1 might be the D (6 bases). This CDR3 is 16 amino acids long. Trimming pared 5 bases from V and 0 bases from J, leaving 17 bases between. Germline CDR1 and CDR2: SQVTM and ANQGSEA.

J is TRBJ2-5 and V is TRBV2, with D tentatively TRBD1 or TRBD2 (5 bases each). CDR1 is SNHLY, CDR2 FYNNEI, per germline. CDR3 length equals 13 residues. Trimming stripped 10 bases from V and 2 bases from J, with 14 bases between. CDR3 DNA sequence: TGTGCCACCATGAGGGGTCTTCAAGAGACCCAGTACTTC. It codes for CATMRGLQETQYF.

V is TRBV9 and J is TRBJ1-2; D call uncertain. Germline V gene sequence: CDR1 SGDLS, CDR2 YYNGEE. V lost 4 bases to trimming and J lost 8 bases, with 12 bases between them. The CDR3 loop spans 12 amino acids. The CDR3 is CASSQTVGGYTF. The DNA for the CDR3 is TGTGCCAGCAGCCAGACCGTTGGGGGCTACACCTTC.

The chain has TRBV10-3 and TRBJ2-3, with a weak D call TRBD1 (5 bases). The CDR3 has 13 amino acids. V lost 6 bases and J 0 bases, leaving 7 bases between the germline ends. From germline, CDR1 is ENHRY and CDR2 SYGVKD. CDR3 sequence: CAIRAGSTDTQYF. The CDR3 DNA reads as TGTGCCATCAGAGCAGGGAGCACAGATACGCAGTATTTT.

The chain couples TRBV6-5 to TRBJ2-3; D possibly corresponds to TRBD2 (5 bases). Trimming stripped 0 bases from V and 1 base from J, with 11 bases between. The germline V gene has CDR1 MNHEY and CDR2 SVGAGI. The CDR3 extends over 16 amino acids. The CDR3 here is CASSYSRALRTDTQYF. In nucleotides, the CDR3 is TGTGCCAGCAGTTACTCGAGGGCCCTTCGCACAGATACGCAGTATTTT.

The chain joins TRBV7-2 to TRBJ1-5; D unresolved. V shed 0 bases and J shed 7 bases, with 13 bases lying between them. Per the germline V gene, CDR1 is SGHTA and CDR2 is FQGNSA. CDR3 length: 15 amino acids. The CDR3 coding sequence is TGTGCCAGCAGCTTAGCGAGCAGGAATCCGCAGCCCCAGCATTTT. Its translation is CASSLASRNPQPQHF.

This sequence joins TRBV5-1 and TRBJ2-3, with 8 bases lining up with TRBD2. V shed 4 bases and J 2 bases; nucleotides not matched to a gene: 6. CDR3 length equals 15 residues. Germline CDR1 is SGHRS and CDR2 is YFSETQ. The CDR3 bases are TGCGCCAGCAGCGTGAGCGGGGGAGACACAGATACGCAGTATTTT. Its translation: CASSVSGGDTDTQYF.

This rearrangement joins TRBV5-1 to TRBJ1-6; no reliable D call. CDR3 length: 16 residues. V lost 4 bases and J lost 5, with 16 bases in between. Germline V gene sequence: CDR1 SGHRS, CDR2 YFSETQ. CDR3 residues: CASSPEALRDNSPLHF. As DNA, the CDR3 is TGCGCCAGCAGCCCCGAGGCACTGCGGGATAATTCACCCCTCCACTTT. Full variable domain (missing parts from reference TRBV5-1 and TRBJ1-6): KAGVTQTPRYLIKTRGQQVTLSCSPISGHRSVSWYQQTPGQGLQFLFEYFSETQRNKGNFPGRFSGRQFSNSRSEMNVSTLELGDSALYLCASSPEALRDNSPLHFGNGTRLTVT.

This chain uses TRBV18 with TRBJ2-7; D call uncertain. V lost 2 bases and J lost 2, with 7 bases in between. This CDR3 is 13 amino acids long. Germline CDR1 and CDR2: KGHSH and LQKENI. CDR3 in amino acids: CASSPGYAYEQYF. CDR3 in DNA: TGTGCCAGCTCACCAGGGTACGCCTACGAGCAGTACTTC.

This chain connects TRBV6-5 to TRBJ2-3, with D possibly being TRBD2 (5 bases). Germline CDR1 and CDR2: MNHEY and SVGAGI. This CDR3 spans 13 amino acids. With 6 bases removed from V and 2 bases from J, the gap between germline ends came to 9 bases. The CDR3 DNA sequence: TGTGCCAGCAGGATGGACTCCACAGATACGCAGTATTTT. As protein: CASRMDSTDTQYF.

The chain recombines TRBV9 with TRBJ2-3; D is uncertain. CDR1 is SGDLS, CDR2 YYNGEE, per germline. V gave up 1 base and J gave up 4 bases, with 13 bases separating them. The CDR3 has 15 amino acids. CDR3 region: CASSVTPRSADTQYF. CDR3 nucleotides: TGTGCCAGCAGCGTAACCCCGAGGTCGGCAGATACGCAGTATTTT.

The rearrangement links TRBV29-1 to TRBJ1-2; 8 bases are shared with TRBD1. CDR1 SQVTM and CDR2 ANQGSEA come from the germline V gene. V lost 3 bases and J lost 5; bases outside the gene matches: 11. The CDR3 loop spans 15 amino acids. CDR3 nucleotides: TGCAGCGTTGAGAGTCTGGGGACAGGCACTTATGGCTACACCTTC. Translating it yields CSVESLGTGTYGYTF.

Written as DNA, the CDR3 is TGTGCCAGCACCTATGGGGGCTACCTCGGAGATACGCAGTATTTT. Translating it yields CASTYGGYLGDTQYF. The chain recombines TRBV12-3 or TRBV12-4 with TRBJ2-3, with a weak D call TRBD1 (6 bases). V lost 7 bases and J 5 bases, leaving 19 bases between the germline ends. The CDR3 is made up of 15 amino acids.

The chain employs TRBV18 and TRBJ1-1; no firm D call. CDR1 and CDR2 from the germline V gene are KGHSH and LQKENI. The ends were cut back, 5 bases at V and 2 bases at J, with 18 bases in the middle. The CDR3 runs 16 residues. For the CDR3, the DNA is TGTGCCAGCTCAACGTACTGGACGGAGACAAACACTGAAGCTTTCTTT. Amino acids: CASSTYWTETNTEAFF. Full variable domain (outside the CDR3, taken from reference TRBV18 and TRBJ1-1): NAGVMQNPRHLVRRRGQEARLRCSPMKGHSHVYWYRQLPEEGLKFMVYLQKENIIDESGMPKERFSAEFPKEGPSILRIQQVVRGDSAAYFCASSTYWTETNTEAFFGQGTRLTVV.

The V gene is TRBV2, the J gene TRBJ1-5; 7 bases are a match to TRBD1. This CDR3 comprises 15 residues. V lost 6 bases, J lost 6 bases, and 11 bases stayed unmatched. Germline assignment: CDR1 SNHLY and CDR2 FYNNEI. The CDR3 loop reads CASRRDSSDAQPQHF. For the CDR3, the DNA is TGTGCCAGCAGGCGGGACAGCTCCGACGCTCAGCCCCAGCATTTT.

The chain uses TRBV5-1 and TRBJ2-1; 16 nucleotides align to TRBD2. The germline V gene has CDR1 SGHRS and CDR2 YFSETQ. The CDR3 loop spans 18 amino acids. With V trimmed by 5 bases and J by 0 bases, 5 bases remained unmatched. Here the CDR3 DNA reads TGCGCCAGCAGACCGGGACTAGCGGGGGGGCCCTCCTACAATGAGCAGTTCTTC. Its translation: CASRPGLAGGPSYNEQFF.

This clonotype appeared once. The DNA for the CDR3 is TGTGCCAGCAGTTCATACAGGGGATCTGACAAAAACATTCAGTACTTC. Translated, it gives CASSSYRGSDKNIQYF. V is TRBV27 and J is TRBJ2-4; 7 bases are a match to TRBD1. Looked up from germline, CDR1 is MNHEY and CDR2 is SMNVEV (reference sequence). The V gene end was trimmed by 4 bases and the J gene end by 3 bases; junction bases not matched to a gene: 9. This CDR3 spans 16 amino acids.